Listed below are T cell receptor beta chains from one sample, sequenced in a study of blood T cell repertoires in COVID-19. The method was immunoSEQ multiplex PCR; TCRdb's version includes in-frame clones alone and lacks a portion of them. The sample has about 160,000 clones, 75% to 90% seen once. The material sequenced was peripheral blood. Receptor source: a human donor in a cohort sampled during active COVID-19. CDR3s include the opening cysteine and the closing phenylalanine or tryptophan. Each record gives: clone size, J gene, CDR3 length, V gene, D gene, CDR3 protein, CDR3 DNA. A D gene is named only where the DNA matches it firmly. Not all rows give a size; the values are once, few, many and, for expanded clones, a class.

abundance: NA
j_gene: TRBJ2-1
len: 17
v_gene: TRBV2
d_gene: TRBD1
CDR3aa: CARTQGALGPGDNEQFF
CDR3nt: TGTGCCAGGACACAGGGGGCGCTCGGACCTGGGGACAATGAGCAGTTCTTC

abundance: NA
j_gene: TRBJ2-6
len: 16
v_gene: TRBV7-2
d_gene: NA
CDR3aa: CASSLSRGAGANVLTF
CDR3nt: TGTGCCAGCAGCTTAAGCAGGGGTGCTGGGGCCAACGTCCTGACTTTC

abundance: NA
j_gene: TRBJ2-3
len: 16
v_gene: TRBV9
d_gene: TRBD2
CDR3aa: CASSVVAGGPADTQYF
CDR3nt: TGTGCCAGCAGCGTAGTAGCGGGAGGGCCGGCAGATACGCAGTATTTT

abundance: NA
j_gene: TRBJ1-2
len: 13
v_gene: TRBV5-8
d_gene: NA
CDR3aa: CASSLIRSYGYTF
CDR3nt: TGTGCCAGCAGCTTGATCAGAAGCTATGGCTACACCTTC

abundance: NA
j_gene: TRBJ1-5
len: 13
v_gene: TRBV28
d_gene: NA
CDR3aa: CASRITENQPQHF
CDR3nt: TGTGCCAGCAGAATAACTGAGAATCAGCCCCAGCATTTT

abundance: NA
j_gene: TRBJ2-7
len: 17
v_gene: TRBV2
d_gene: NA
CDR3aa: CASSEGGAGTGAYEQYF
CDR3nt: TGTGCCAGCAGTGAGGGGGGGGCCGGAACAGGAGCCTACGAGCAGTACTTC

abundance: few
j_gene: TRBJ2-7
len: 12
v_gene: TRBV5-6
d_gene: NA
CDR3aa: CASSLQAREQYF
CDR3nt: TGTGCCAGCAGCTTGCAGGCTCGCGAGCAGTACTTC

abundance: NA
j_gene: TRBJ2-2
len: 12
v_gene: TRBV10-3
d_gene: NA
CDR3aa: CATSGDTGELFF
CDR3nt: TGTGCCACGTCAGGGGACACCGGGGAGCTGTTTTTT

abundance: NA
j_gene: TRBJ1-1
len: 13
v_gene: TRBV27
d_gene: NA
CDR3aa: CASSPRVNTEAFF
CDR3nt: TGTGCCAGCAGCCCGAGGGTGAACACTGAAGCTTTCTTT

abundance: NA
j_gene: TRBJ1-4
len: 19
v_gene: TRBV3-1/TRBV3-2
d_gene: TRBD1
CDR3aa: CASSQFLTGSGQANEKLFF
CDR3nt: TGTGCCAGCAGCCAATTCTTGACAGGGTCAGGGCAAGCTAATGAAAAACTGTTTTTT

abundance: once
j_gene: TRBJ1-5
len: 13
v_gene: TRBV10-1
d_gene: TRBD1
CDR3aa: CASSGTGNQPQHF
CDR3nt: TGCGCCAGCAGCGGGACAGGAAATCAGCCCCAGCATTTT

abundance: NA
j_gene: TRBJ1-2
len: 12
v_gene: TRBV28
d_gene: NA
CDR3aa: CASSGGVYGYTF
CDR3nt: TGTGCCAGCAGTGGGGGGGTCTATGGCTACACCTTC

abundance: NA
j_gene: TRBJ1-5
len: 16
v_gene: TRBV19
d_gene: NA
CDR3aa: CASSIFEGEGNQPQHF
CDR3nt: TGTGCCAGTAGTATATTCGAAGGGGAGGGGAATCAGCCCCAGCATTTT

abundance: NA
j_gene: TRBJ2-1
len: 14
v_gene: TRBV9
d_gene: TRBD1
CDR3aa: CASSPGGSVNEQFF
CDR3nt: TGTGCCAGCAGCCCAGGGGGCTCAGTCAATGAGCAGTTCTTC

abundance: once
j_gene: TRBJ1-6
len: 12
v_gene: TRBV7-9
d_gene: NA
CDR3aa: CASSLGPSPLHF
CDR3nt: TGTGCCAGCAGCTTAGGGCCGTCACCCCTCCACTTT

abundance: many
j_gene: TRBJ1-5
len: 17
v_gene: TRBV27
d_gene: TRBD1
CDR3aa: CASSLGPWDSPNQPQHF
CDR3nt: TGTGCCAGCAGTTTAGGCCCCTGGGACAGCCCCAATCAGCCCCAGCATTTT

abundance: NA
j_gene: TRBJ2-7
len: 12
v_gene: TRBV7-9
d_gene: NA
CDR3aa: CASRGEGTGQYF
CDR3nt: TGTGCCAGCAGGGGAGAGGGTACGGGGCAGTACTTC

abundance: NA
j_gene: TRBJ2-1
len: 15
v_gene: TRBV19
d_gene: TRBD1
CDR3aa: CASSPDRGVGNEQFF
CDR3nt: TGTGCCAGTAGTCCTGACAGGGGGGTGGGCAATGAGCAGTTCTTC

abundance: NA
j_gene: TRBJ2-1
len: 16
v_gene: TRBV11-2
d_gene: NA
CDR3aa: CASSRGRQGPYNEQFF
CDR3nt: TGTGCCAGCAGCCGAGGACGGCAGGGGCCCTACAATGAGCAGTTCTTC

abundance: NA
j_gene: TRBJ1-2
len: 13
v_gene: TRBV2
d_gene: TRBD1
CDR3aa: CASRPGQVYGYTF
CDR3nt: TGTGCCAGCCGGCCGGGACAGGTCTATGGCTACACCTTC

abundance: NA
j_gene: TRBJ2-1
len: 13
v_gene: TRBV30
d_gene: TRBD2
CDR3aa: CAWRTSGYNEQFF
CDR3nt: TGTGCCTGGAGAACTAGCGGTTACAATGAGCAGTTCTTC

abundance: NA
j_gene: TRBJ2-1
len: 15
v_gene: TRBV6-6
d_gene: TRBD2
CDR3aa: CASSSWTSGNNEQFF
CDR3nt: TGTGCCAGCAGTTCTTGGACTAGCGGGAACAATGAGCAGTTCTTC

abundance: NA
j_gene: TRBJ2-1
len: 15
v_gene: TRBV18
d_gene: TRBD2
CDR3aa: CASSPGTSGYNEQFF
CDR3nt: TGTGCCAGCTCGCCCGGGACTAGCGGCTACAATGAGCAGTTCTTC

abundance: NA
j_gene: TRBJ1-5
len: 16
v_gene: TRBV24-1
d_gene: NA
CDR3aa: CATSTLKGGRFQPQHF
CDR3nt: TGTGCCACCAGTACCTTGAAGGGGGGGCGCTTTCAGCCCCAGCATTTT

abundance: once
j_gene: TRBJ2-7
len: 15
v_gene: TRBV24-1
d_gene: NA
CDR3aa: CATSDLSRDSYEQYF
CDR3nt: TGTGCCACCAGTGATTTGAGTCGGGACTCCTACGAGCAGTACTTC

abundance: many
j_gene: TRBJ2-7
len: 15
v_gene: TRBV9
d_gene: TRBD1
CDR3aa: CASSRTGFETYEQYF
CDR3nt: TGTGCCAGCAGTCGGACAGGGTTTGAGACCTACGAGCAGTACTTC

abundance: few
j_gene: TRBJ2-1
len: 15
v_gene: TRBV7-2
d_gene: TRBD2
CDR3aa: CASSFRTSGNNEQFF
CDR3nt: TGTGCCAGCAGCTTCCGGACTAGCGGAAACAATGAGCAGTTCTTC

abundance: NA
j_gene: TRBJ1-6
len: 14
v_gene: TRBV5-6
d_gene: NA
CDR3aa: CASSFTGLDSPLHF
CDR3nt: TGTGCCAGCAGCTTCACAGGCCTAGATTCACCCCTCCACTTT

abundance: NA
j_gene: TRBJ2-5
len: 11
v_gene: TRBV27
d_gene: NA
CDR3aa: CASVLISCQYF
CDR3nt: TGTGCCAGCGTCCTGATTAGCTGCCAGTACTTC

abundance: NA
j_gene: TRBJ2-1
len: 13
v_gene: TRBV5-6
d_gene: NA
CDR3aa: CASSLTGNNEQFF
CDR3nt: TGTGCCAGCAGCTTGACAGGGAACAATGAGCAGTTCTTC

abundance: NA
j_gene: TRBJ2-1
len: 17
v_gene: TRBV24-1
d_gene: NA
CDR3aa: CATSDGGLLSSYNEQFF
CDR3nt: TGTGCCACCAGTGACGGCGGACTCCTGAGCTCCTACAATGAGCAGTTCTTC

abundance: NA
j_gene: TRBJ1-5
len: 13
v_gene: TRBV13
d_gene: NA
CDR3aa: CASHTGQHQPQHF
CDR3nt: TGTGCCAGCCACACCGGACAACATCAGCCCCAGCATTTT

abundance: NA
j_gene: TRBJ1-2
len: 13
v_gene: TRBV4-3
d_gene: NA
CDR3aa: CASSQEGSHGYTF
CDR3nt: TGCGCCAGCAGCCAGGAGGGGTCCCATGGCTACACCTTC

abundance: NA
j_gene: TRBJ1-4
len: 17
v_gene: TRBV18
d_gene: NA
CDR3aa: CASSPLPGQSTNEKLFF
CDR3nt: TGTGCCAGCTCACCATTGCCAGGCCAATCAACTAATGAAAAACTGTTTTTT

abundance: NA
j_gene: TRBJ2-2
len: 17
v_gene: TRBV28
d_gene: TRBD2
CDR3aa: CASSPSPERGSTGELFF
CDR3nt: TGTGCCAGCAGTCCCAGCCCCGAGCGGGGGAGCACCGGGGAGCTGTTTTTT

abundance: NA
j_gene: TRBJ2-7
len: 14
v_gene: TRBV19
d_gene: TRBD2
CDR3aa: CAIPGGLAAYEQYF
CDR3nt: TGTGCCATACCAGGTGGGCTAGCGGCCTACGAGCAGTACTTC

abundance: NA
j_gene: TRBJ1-1
len: 15
v_gene: TRBV2
d_gene: TRBD1
CDR3aa: CASSLGQGESTEAFF
CDR3nt: TGTGCCAGCAGCCTCGGACAGGGAGAGTCGACTGAAGCTTTCTTT

abundance: NA
j_gene: TRBJ2-7
len: 13
v_gene: TRBV10-3
d_gene: TRBD1
CDR3aa: CATAGQGFNEQYF
CDR3nt: TGTGCCACCGCGGGACAGGGTTTCAACGAGCAGTACTTC

abundance: NA
j_gene: TRBJ2-7
len: 12
v_gene: TRBV10-3
d_gene: NA
CDR3aa: CAISSGAYEQYF
CDR3nt: TGTGCCATATCGTCAGGGGCCTACGAGCAGTACTTC

abundance: NA
j_gene: TRBJ1-4
len: 17
v_gene: TRBV6-2/TRBV6-3
d_gene: NA
CDR3aa: CASSYSAYRSTNEKLFF
CDR3nt: TGTGCCAGCAGTTACTCAGCCTATCGGTCAACTAATGAAAAACTGTTTTTT

abundance: once
j_gene: TRBJ2-7
len: 15
v_gene: TRBV7-2
d_gene: TRBD2
CDR3aa: CASSSRTSGKYEQYF
CDR3nt: TGTGCCAGCAGCTCCCGGACTAGCGGGAAATACGAGCAGTACTTC

abundance: NA
j_gene: TRBJ1-5
len: 16
v_gene: TRBV28
d_gene: TRBD1
CDR3aa: CASIPGTDYSNQPQHF
CDR3nt: TGTGCCAGCATCCCCGGGACAGACTATAGCAATCAGCCCCAGCATTTT

abundance: NA
j_gene: TRBJ1-5
len: 13
v_gene: TRBV19
d_gene: NA
CDR3aa: CASSGEGRQPQHF
CDR3nt: TGTGCCAGTTCGGGGGAGGGTCGTCAGCCCCAGCATTTT

abundance: few
j_gene: TRBJ2-7
len: 13
v_gene: TRBV10-1
d_gene: NA
CDR3aa: CASRAGGSYEQYF
CDR3nt: TGCGCCAGCAGGGCAGGAGGATCCTACGAGCAGTACTTC

abundance: once
j_gene: TRBJ2-7
len: 14
v_gene: TRBV24-1
d_gene: TRBD1
CDR3aa: CATSDAGTGAEQYF
CDR3nt: TGTGCCACCAGTGATGCCGGGACAGGGGCCGAGCAGTACTTC

abundance: few
j_gene: TRBJ1-5
len: 15
v_gene: TRBV6-6
d_gene: TRBD1
CDR3aa: CASRITGQSNQPQHF
CDR3nt: TGTGCCAGCAGGATAACGGGACAGAGTAATCAGCCCCAGCATTTT

abundance: few
j_gene: TRBJ1-3
len: 14
v_gene: TRBV6-5
d_gene: NA
CDR3aa: CASSPGGSGNTIYF
CDR3nt: TGTGCCAGCAGTCCAGGCGGGTCTGGAAACACCATATATTTT

abundance: once
j_gene: TRBJ2-1
len: 15
v_gene: TRBV19
d_gene: NA
CDR3aa: CASSTLGPPGDEQFF
CDR3nt: TGTGCCAGTAGTACTTTGGGCCCACCGGGGGATGAGCAGTTCTTC

abundance: few
j_gene: TRBJ2-4
len: 21
v_gene: TRBV19
d_gene: TRBD2
CDR3aa: CASSYRRTSGGTKPTKNIQYF
CDR3nt: TGTGCCAGTAGTTATCGCCGGACTAGCGGGGGGACAAAGCCGACCAAAAACATTCAGTACTTC

abundance: NA
j_gene: TRBJ2-1
len: 17
v_gene: TRBV4-2
d_gene: TRBD2
CDR3aa: CASSQDLERDNGNEQFF
CDR3nt: TGTGCCAGCAGCCAAGATCTGGAGCGGGATAACGGCAATGAGCAGTTCTTC

abundance: NA
j_gene: TRBJ1-5
len: 17
v_gene: TRBV7-2
d_gene: TRBD1
CDR3aa: CASSTRSGQGKNQPQHF
CDR3nt: TGTGCCAGCAGCACTAGATCGGGACAGGGGAAAAATCAGCCCCAGCATTTT

abundance: NA
j_gene: TRBJ2-3
len: 14
v_gene: TRBV5-1
d_gene: NA
CDR3aa: CASSLGIQGDTQYF
CDR3nt: TGCGCCAGCAGCTTGGGGATACAGGGAGATACGCAGTATTTT

abundance: NA
j_gene: TRBJ2-5
len: 16
v_gene: TRBV5-4
d_gene: TRBD1
CDR3aa: CASSLWGTGFQETQYF
CDR3nt: TGTGCCAGCAGCTTGTGGGGGACAGGTTTCCAAGAGACCCAGTACTTC